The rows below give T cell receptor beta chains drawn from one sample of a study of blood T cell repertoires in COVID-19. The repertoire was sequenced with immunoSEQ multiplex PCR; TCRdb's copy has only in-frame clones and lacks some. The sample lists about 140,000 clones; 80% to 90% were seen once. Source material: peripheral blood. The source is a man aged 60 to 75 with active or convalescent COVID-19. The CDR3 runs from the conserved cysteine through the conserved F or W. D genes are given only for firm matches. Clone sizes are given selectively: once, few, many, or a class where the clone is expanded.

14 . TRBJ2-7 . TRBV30 TGTGCCTGGGTCCCCGGGACAAGTCCTAACGAGCAGTACTTC CAWVPGTSPNEQYF
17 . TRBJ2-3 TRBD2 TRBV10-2 TGCGCCAGCAGTGAGTTCCCAGGACTAGCGGACACAGATACGCAGTATTTT CASSEFPGLADTDTQYF
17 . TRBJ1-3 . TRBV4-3 TGCGCCAGCGGCCAAGACAAGAACCCAGGGTCAGGAAACACCATATATTTT CASGQDKNPGSGNTIYF
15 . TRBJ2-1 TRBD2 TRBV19 TGTGCCAGTAGCATTATAGCGGGAGAGGGGGGTGAGCAGTTCTTC CASSIIAGEGGEQFF
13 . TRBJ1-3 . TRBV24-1 TGTCCGCGGGAACACCCCTCTGGAAACACCATATATTTT CPREHPSGNTIYF
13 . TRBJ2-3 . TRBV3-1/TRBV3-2 TGTGCCAGCAGCTTAACTAGCACAGATACGCAGTATTTT CASSLTSTDTQYF
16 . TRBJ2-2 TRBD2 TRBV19 TGTGCCAGCCTATTAGGAGCGGGAGTAAACACCGGGGAGCTGTTTTTT CASLLGAGVNTGELFF
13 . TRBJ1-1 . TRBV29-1 TGCAGCGTTGAAGGGGCGGGGGACACTGAAGCTTTCTTT CSVEGAGDTEAFF
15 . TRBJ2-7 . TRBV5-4 TGTGCCAGCAGCTTACGACAAGGGGGATCCCACGAGCAGTACTTC CASSLRQGGSHEQYF
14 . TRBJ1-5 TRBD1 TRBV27 TGTGCCAGCAGTTTCCGACAGGGGGGTCAGCCCCAGCATTTT CASSFRQGGQPQHF
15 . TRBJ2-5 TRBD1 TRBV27 TGTGCCAGCAGTAGAGGGACAGGGGGCGCAGAGACCCAGTACTTC CASSRGTGGAETQYF
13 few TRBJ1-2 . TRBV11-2 TGTGCCAGCAGCTTCCAACCGACAGATGGCTACACCTTC CASSFQPTDGYTF
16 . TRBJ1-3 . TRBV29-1 TGCAGCGCTACGAAATTTGGAGGCAACTCTGGAAACACCATATATTTT CSATKFGGNSGNTIYF
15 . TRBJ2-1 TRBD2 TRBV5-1 TGCGCCAGCAGCTTGCGGAGCGGGGGCTACAATGAGCAGTTCTTC CASSLRSGGYNEQFF
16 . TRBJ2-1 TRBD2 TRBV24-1 TGTGCCACCAGTGATCAGACTAGCGGTCCCTACAATGAGCAGTTCTTC CATSDQTSGPYNEQFF
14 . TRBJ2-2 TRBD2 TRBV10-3 TGTGCCATCAAAACGGGAGGGGAGACCGGGGAGCTGTTTTTT CAIKTGGETGELFF
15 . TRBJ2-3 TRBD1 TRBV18 TGTGCCAGCTCACCAGGGACAGGGTTCACAGATACGCAGTATTTT CASSPGTGFTDTQYF
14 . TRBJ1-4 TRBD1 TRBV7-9 TGTGCCAGCAGCAGGGGGACAGGGGGTGAAAAACTGTTTTTT CASSRGTGGEKLFF
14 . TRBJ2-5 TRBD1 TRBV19 TGTGCCAGTAGCCAAGGACAGGGTGTTGAGACCCAGTACTTC CASSQGQGVETQYF